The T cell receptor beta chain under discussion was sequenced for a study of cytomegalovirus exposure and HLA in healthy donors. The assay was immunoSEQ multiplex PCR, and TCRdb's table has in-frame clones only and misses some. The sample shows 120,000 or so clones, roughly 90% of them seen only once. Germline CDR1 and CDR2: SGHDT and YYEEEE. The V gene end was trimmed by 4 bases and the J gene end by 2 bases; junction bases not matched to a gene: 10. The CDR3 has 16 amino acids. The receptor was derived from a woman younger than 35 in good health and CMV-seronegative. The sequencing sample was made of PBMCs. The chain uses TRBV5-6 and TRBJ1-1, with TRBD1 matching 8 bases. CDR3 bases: TGTGCCAGCAGCCGCATCGGACAGGGAGTAAACACTGAAGCTTTCTTT. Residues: CASSRIGQGVNTEAFF.